The sequence of this TCR beta chain was determined in a study of cytomegalovirus exposure and HLA in healthy donors. Regarding this clone: Its specificity is not known.

Use of 60 Vbeta and 13 Jbeta primers characterized the PCR. Only in-frame clones appear in the TCRdb table, and some are missing; sequencing was by immunoSEQ multiplex PCR. The data contain roughly 120,000 clones, about three quarters of them singletons. This CDR3 contains 12 residues. Trimming left V 7 bases short and J 4 bases short, with 11 bases between. Germline V gene sequence: CDR1 SGHRS, CDR2 YFSETQ. This donor had no CMV serostatus on record. Study-level points and caveats: Earlier results showed most TCR beta V segments being productive about 87% or about 30% of the time.

Sequences were obtained from PBMCs. This sequence was found in a human donor in good health. The V call is TRBV5-1, the J call TRBJ2-5; perhaps TRBD1 as D (6 bases). The chain's CDR3 is CASREGGETQYF. CDR3 DNA: TGCGCCAGCCGAGAAGGGGGAGAGACCCAGTACTTC.